The T cell receptor beta chain described here comes from a study of blood T cells in healthy people across ages. Trimming removed 5 bases from V and 7 bases from J, with 17 bases in between. The CDR3 has 15 residues. Germline V lookup: CDR1 MNHEY, CDR2 SVGEGT. The use of a sample-barcoded 5' primer and a J-beta primer mix characterized a second PCR of roughly 6 to 12 cycles. Each CDR3 protein is one row after TCRdb ran MiXCR on the 5' RACE reads. The sample has some 860,000 distinct CDR3 sequences, about 56% seen once; the top ten hold about 26%. The people who gave samples were healthy Caucasians from Russia, aged about 6 to 95. Samples each had at least 5.5 micrograms of total RNA extracted.

The TCR was taken from a man in his forties in good health. The material sequenced was blood. The chain uses TRBV6-2 or TRBV6-3 and TRBJ2-2; unclear D gene. The CDR3 loop reads CASSPSWTGGGELFF. CDR3 bases: TGTGCCAGCAGTCCGTCCTGGACCGGTGGCGGGGAGCTGTTTTTT.